This is a list of T cell receptor beta chains from one sample in a study of OX40 agonist ivuxolimab in advanced cancers. Profiling relied on immunoSEQ multiplex PCR, and the TCRdb table lists in-frame clones only, not all of them. Of about 64,000 clones in the sample, 70% to 90% were seen once. Sequences were derived from CD4+ or CD8+ T cells sorted from blood, sampled in a trial of the OX40 agonist ivuxolimab. These receptors were collected from an adult with an advanced solid tumor such as melanoma, head and neck, liver or kidney cancer. CDR3s include the opening cysteine and the closing phenylalanine or tryptophan. The D gene is left open where the match is weak. The size of a clone is reported for some rows only, either as once, few or many, or as a class for expanded clones.

v_gene	len	j_gene	d_gene	abundance	CDR3nt	CDR3aa
TRBV29-1	12	TRBJ2-3	.	.	TGCAGCGTTGACGCGGAGGGGGATACGCAGTATTTT	CSVDAEGDTQYF
TRBV10-3	17	TRBJ2-2	.	.	TGTGCCATCAGTGAGGGGGCAGAGGGCCTGGGCACCGGGGAGCTGTTTTTT	CAISEGAEGLGTGELFF
TRBV5-4	16	TRBJ2-3	TRBD2	.	TGTGCCAGCAGCTTGGAGCTAGCGGGAGACACAGATACGCAGTATTTT	CASSLELAGDTDTQYF
TRBV2	12	TRBJ1-4	.	.	TGTGCCAGCAGTGAAGCTAATGAAAAACTGTTTTTT	CASSEANEKLFF
TRBV6-6	11	TRBJ2-7	.	.	TGTGCCAGCAGCCCCGCCTACGAGCAGTACTTC	CASSPAYEQYF
TRBV5-1	14	TRBJ1-3	.	.	TGCGCCAGCAGCCCCGAGGGCTCTGGAAACACCATATATTTT	CASSPEGSGNTIYF
TRBV5-1	17	TRBJ2-7	TRBD1	.	TGCGCCAGCAGCTTGGGACAGGGAAAAAGAGGGACCTACGAGCAGTACTTC	CASSLGQGKRGTYEQYF
TRBV18	13	TRBJ1-1	TRBD1	.	TGTGCCAGCTCACCCGGGACAGGGGCTGAAGCTTTCTTT	CASSPGTGAEAFF
TRBV19	16	TRBJ1-1	.	few	TGTGCCTCAGCAAGGGCCCGAAGAAGTTATAACACTGAAGCTTTCTTT	CASARARRSYNTEAFF
TRBV28	15	TRBJ1-1	.	once	TGTGCCAGCAGTTTGTCTCTACGGGGGCGCGTTGAAGCTTTCTTT	CASSLSLRGRVEAFF
TRBV2	13	TRBJ1-1	TRBD1	.	TGTGCCAGCAGCGTGAGGCAGGGGGCTGAAGCTTTCTTT	CASSVRQGAEAFF
TRBV19	13	TRBJ1-3	.	.	TGTGCCAGTAGCCCGGACCTGGGAAACACCATATATTTT	CASSPDLGNTIYF
TRBV15	15	TRBJ2-7	TRBD2	.	TGTGCCACCAGCATCACTGAGCGGGGTCCGAACGAGCAGTACTTC	CATSITERGPNEQYF
TRBV18	11	TRBJ2-3	.	.	TGTGCCAGCTCACCACTAGATACGCAGTATTTT	CASSPLDTQYF
TRBV6-6	16	TRBJ2-6	.	.	TGTGCCAGCGTTCAGTCGGGGGTAGGAGGGGCCAACGTCCTGACTTTC	CASVQSGVGGANVLTF
TRBV7-8	14	TRBJ1-2	.	.	TGTGCCAGCAAAAGGTCTCGGAGAGACTATGGCTACACCTTC	CASKRSRRDYGYTF
TRBV2	16	TRBJ2-2	TRBD1	once	TGTGCCAGCAGTGTTTTCCCAGGGGGCAGTGCCGGGGAGCTGTTTTTT	CASSVFPGGSAGELFF
TRBV4-3	15	TRBJ2-2	.	.	TGCGCCAGCAGCCAATCCGGCCTGAACACCGGGGAGCTGTTTTTT	CASSQSGLNTGELFF
TRBV5-8	15	TRBJ2-5	.	.	TGTGCCAGCAGCCCCCGAGGCAGCCACCAAGAGACCCAGTACTTC	CASSPRGSHQETQYF
TRBV9	14	TRBJ1-2	.	.	TGTGCCAAACCTTACCTCGAAGGAATCGATGGCTACACCTTC	CAKPYLEGIDGYTF
TRBV21-1	15	TRBJ2-3	.	.	TGTGCCAGCAGCAAAGAGCCTAGGGGAGGGAATACGCAGTATTTT	CASSKEPRGGNTQYF
TRBV5-1	14	TRBJ2-7	.	.	TGCGCCAGCAGCTCTGGACGATTAGCCTACGAGCAGTACTTC	CASSSGRLAYEQYF
TRBV5-4	15	TRBJ1-2	TRBD1	.	TGTGCCAGCAGCTCCCCACGACAGGGGCAGGAGGGCTACACCTTC	CASSSPRQGQEGYTF
TRBV7-9	17	TRBJ2-7	TRBD1	.	TGTGCCAGCAGTTTTGGACAGGGCCATCCGTTCTACTACGAGCAGTACTTC	CASSFGQGHPFYYEQYF
TRBV10-2	15	TRBJ2-1	.	.	TGCGCCAGCACTTTAACAGGGAGCTCCTACAATGAGCAGTTCTTC	CASTLTGSSYNEQFF
TRBV6-5	13	TRBJ2-1	.	.	TGTGCCAGCAGTTCGGACGGATACAATGAGCAGTTCTTC	CASSSDGYNEQFF
TRBV7-8	12	TRBJ1-1	.	few	TGTGCCAGCAGCCCCGTAAACACTGAAGCTTTCTTT	CASSPVNTEAFF
TRBV4-3	14	TRBJ1-1	.	.	TGCGCCAGCAGCCTTAGAGGAGGGAACACTGAAGCTTTCTTT	CASSLRGGNTEAFF
TRBV4-1	16	TRBJ1-3	.	.	TGCGCCAGCAGCCCCCCCGGGACTATCTCTGGAAACACCATATATTTT	CASSPPGTISGNTIYF
TRBV5-4	15	TRBJ2-1	TRBD2	.	TGTGCCAGCAGCCTAACTAGCGGGGGGAACAATGAGCAGTTCTTC	CASSLTSGGNNEQFF
TRBV7-2	15	TRBJ2-7	TRBD1	.	TGTGCCAGCAGCTTAATGGGACAGGGACTAAAGGAGCAGTACTTC	CASSLMGQGLKEQYF
TRBV19	14	TRBJ1-1	.	.	TGTGCCAGTAGTATAGGAACCGGGAACACTGAAGCTTTCTTT	CASSIGTGNTEAFF
TRBV9	18	TRBJ1-4	TRBD1	.	TGTGCCATCTCTAACCGCCGGGACAGGGGTTTTGCTAATGAAAAACTGTTTTTT	CAISNRRDRGFANEKLFF
TRBV18	15	TRBJ2-2	TRBD1	.	TGTGCCAGCTCAGGACAGGAGGCGAACACCGGGGAGCTGTTTTTT	CASSGQEANTGELFF
TRBV4-2	15	TRBJ2-1	TRBD1	.	TGTGCCAGCAGCCCCGACAGGGTAATGAACAATGAGCAGTTCTTC	CASSPDRVMNNEQFF
TRBV5-1	14	TRBJ1-1	.	.	TGCGCCAGCAGCTTGTATGGGGGCGACACTGAAGCTTTCTTT	CASSLYGGDTEAFF
TRBV4-2	17	TRBJ2-2	.	.	TGTGCCAGCAGCTTACGCGGACACACCCCGAACACCGGGGAGCTGTTTTTT	CASSLRGHTPNTGELFF
TRBV11-2	12	TRBJ2-2	.	once	TGTGCCAGCAGCTTCGGAACCGGGGAGCTGTTTTTT	CASSFGTGELFF
TRBV7-2	16	TRBJ2-7	TRBD2	.	TGTGCCAGCAGCACAGTCGCTAGCGGGACAAACTACGAGCAGTACTTC	CASSTVASGTNYEQYF
TRBV11-2	17	TRBJ1-5	.	.	TGTGCCAGCAGCTTAACCGGGTCCGGGAGCAATAGGCAGCCCCAGCATTTT	CASSLTGSGSNRQPQHF
TRBV4-1	15	TRBJ2-2	TRBD2	.	TGCGCCAGCAGCCCCCCCCGGGGGGACACCGGGGAGCTGTTTTTT	CASSPPRGDTGELFF
TRBV11-3	15	TRBJ1-6	TRBD1	.	TGTGCCAGCAGCCCGCGGACAGGAGGGAATTCACCCCTCCACTTT	CASSPRTGGNSPLHF
TRBV5-1	13	TRBJ2-3	TRBD1	few	TGCGCCAGCAGCCCGGGACAGGTAGATACGCAGTATTTT	CASSPGQVDTQYF
TRBV6-4	13	TRBJ1-1	.	.	TGTGCCAGCAGCACCCAGAGCGGGACTGAAGCTTTCTTT	CASSTQSGTEAFF